This T cell receptor beta chain was found in a study of T-cell memory formation after mild COVID-19. General study findings and limits: Some clones that responded were present in memory (sampled pre-infection), which suggests cross-reactive memory joined. Later expanders leaned CD4+, whereas day 15 to 85 contracting clones were balanced CD4/CD8.

The V gene lost 2 bases and the J gene lost 2 bases, with 11 bases spanning the gap. CDR1 and CDR2 (germline): DFQATT, SNEGSKA (reference sequence). This CDR3 is built from 14 residues. Sample barcodes and UMIs were carried by the TCR alpha and TCR beta cDNA libraries that 5'RACE generated with constant-segment primers. A single record per CDR3 protein comes from TCRdb applying MiXCR to the 5' RACE reads. The sample consists of roughly 140,000 distinct CDR3 sequences, 11% to 15% of them appearing once. As concerns this clonotype: What it binds is not known.

The gene calls are TRBV20-1 and TRBJ2-3; D is uncertain. This receptor was obtained from an adult woman who had mild COVID-19 (a few samples of this study predate the infection). Cell type and time point are not known. Sequenced sample: PBMCs or a T cell subset sorted from them (not recorded which). The CDR3: CSARSLFTTDTQYF. The CDR3 region has the DNA TGCAGTGCTAGAAGCCTCTTTACCACAGATACGCAGTATTTT.